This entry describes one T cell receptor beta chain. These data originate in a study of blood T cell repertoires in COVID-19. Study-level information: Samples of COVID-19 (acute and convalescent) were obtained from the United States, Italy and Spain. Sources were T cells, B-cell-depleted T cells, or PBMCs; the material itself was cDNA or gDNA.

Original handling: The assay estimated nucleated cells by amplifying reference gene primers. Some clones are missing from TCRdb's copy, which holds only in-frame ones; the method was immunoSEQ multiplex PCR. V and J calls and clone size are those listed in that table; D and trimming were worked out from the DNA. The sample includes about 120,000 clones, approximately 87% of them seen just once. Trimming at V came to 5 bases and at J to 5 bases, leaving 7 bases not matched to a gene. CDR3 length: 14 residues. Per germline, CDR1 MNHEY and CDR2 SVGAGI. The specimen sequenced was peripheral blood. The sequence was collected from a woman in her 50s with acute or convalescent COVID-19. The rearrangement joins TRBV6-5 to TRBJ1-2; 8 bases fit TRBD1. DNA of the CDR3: TGTGCCAGCAGTACAGACAGGGGATGGTATGGCTACACCTTC. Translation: CASSTDRGWYGYTF.